Sequencing of this TCR beta chain was carried out in a study of cytomegalovirus exposure and HLA in healthy donors. The CDR3 runs 16 residues. Germline CDR1 MRHNA, CDR2 SNTAGT. The junction had 7 bases not matched to a gene; V was cut back by 2 bases and J by 5 bases. Vbeta (60) and Jbeta (13) primers were used in the PCR. The repertoire was sequenced with immunoSEQ multiplex PCR; TCRdb's copy has only in-frame clones and lacks some. The sample has about 100,000 clones; approximately 87% are singletons. The TCR originated in a man in his forties or fifties in good health and CMV-seronegative. This chain uses TRBV6-4 with TRBJ2-1, with TRBD2 matching 9 bases. The source material was PBMCs. DNA of the CDR3: TGTGCCAGCAGTGACGGAAGCGGGGGGCCTAACAATGAGCAGTTCTTC. Translated: CASSDGSGGPNNEQFF.